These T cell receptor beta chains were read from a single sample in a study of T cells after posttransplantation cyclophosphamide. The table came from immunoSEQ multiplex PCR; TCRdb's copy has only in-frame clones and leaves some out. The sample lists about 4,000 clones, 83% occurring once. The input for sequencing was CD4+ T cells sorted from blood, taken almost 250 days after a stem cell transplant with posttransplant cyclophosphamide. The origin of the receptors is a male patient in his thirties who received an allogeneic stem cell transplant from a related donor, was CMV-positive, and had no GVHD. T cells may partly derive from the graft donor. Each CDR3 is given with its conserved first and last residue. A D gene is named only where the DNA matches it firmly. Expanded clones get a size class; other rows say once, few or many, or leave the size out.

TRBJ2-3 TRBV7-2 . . CASSREVFTDTQYF TGTGCCAGCAGCAGAGAGGTTTTCACAGATACGCAGTATTTT
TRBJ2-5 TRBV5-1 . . CASSLGLGSLQETQYF TGCGCCAGCAGCTTGGGTCTTGGTAGCCTTCAAGAGACCCAGTACTTC
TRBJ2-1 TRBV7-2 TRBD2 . CASSLGSGFREQFF TGTGCCAGCAGCTTGGGTAGCGGGTTTAGAGAGCAGTTCTTC
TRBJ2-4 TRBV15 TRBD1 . CATSREQGGSRGNIQYF TGTGCCACCAGCAGGGAACAGGGGGGATCCCGGGGAAACATTCAGTACTTC
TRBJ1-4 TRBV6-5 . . CASGGAFEEKLFF TGTGCCAGCGGGGGCGCGTTTGAGGAAAAACTGTTTTTT
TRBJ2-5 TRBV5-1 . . CASSARGAQETQYF TGCGCCAGCAGCGCCCGGGGAGCCCAAGAGACCCAGTACTTC
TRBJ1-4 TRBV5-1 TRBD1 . CASSTGQGHEKLFF TGCGCCAGCAGCACGGGACAGGGGCATGAAAAACTGTTTTTT
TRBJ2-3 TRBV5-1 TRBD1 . CASSLARQGGTDTQYF TGCGCCAGCAGCTTGGCCCGACAGGGGGGTACAGATACGCAGTATTTT
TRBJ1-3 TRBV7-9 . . CASNILRGDSGNTIYF TGTGCCAGCAACATCCTCAGGGGAGATTCTGGAAACACCATATATTTT
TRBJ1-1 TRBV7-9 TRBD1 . CASSVAYRGQKAEAFF TGTGCCAGCAGCGTAGCGTACAGGGGGCAAAAAGCTGAAGCTTTCTTT
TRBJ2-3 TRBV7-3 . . CASSPVGGDTDTQYF TGTGCCAGCAGCCCAGTCGGGGGAGATACAGATACGCAGTATTTT
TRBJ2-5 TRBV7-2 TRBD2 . CASSSATSGRQTQYF TGTGCCAGCAGCTCCGCGACTAGCGGGAGGCAAACCCAGTACTTC
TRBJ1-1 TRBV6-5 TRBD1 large CASSVLGTGDTEAFF TGTGCCAGCAGTGTCCTCGGGACAGGGGACACTGAAGCTTTCTTT
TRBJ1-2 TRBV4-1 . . CASSQDAGIVYGYTF TGCGCCAGCAGCCAAGATGCGGGGATCGTCTATGGCTACACCTTC
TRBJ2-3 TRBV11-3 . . CASSLTSWSDTQYF TGTGCCAGCAGCTTAACTAGCTGGTCAGATACGCAGTATTTT
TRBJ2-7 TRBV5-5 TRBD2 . CASSLVAGGLYEQYF TGTGCCAGCAGCTTGGTGGCGGGGGGACTCTACGAGCAGTACTTC
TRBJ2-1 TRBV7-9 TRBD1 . CASSPGQMEGEQFF TGTGCCAGCAGCCCGGGACAGATGGAAGGTGAGCAGTTCTTC
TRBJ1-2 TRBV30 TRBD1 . CAWSYQGGGYTF TGTGCCTGGAGTTATCAGGGGGGCGGCTACACCTTC
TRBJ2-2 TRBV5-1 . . CASSPRTDTGELFF TGCGCCAGCAGCCCTCGGACAGATACCGGGGAGCTGTTTTTT
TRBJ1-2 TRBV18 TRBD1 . CASSQEGSRQGNVVGGYTF TGTGCCAGCTCACAGGAGGGATCGAGACAGGGGAATGTCGTGGGGGGCTACACCTTC
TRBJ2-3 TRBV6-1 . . CASSEIQGGDTQYF TGTGCCAGCAGCGAAATACAGGGGGGGGATACGCAGTATTTT
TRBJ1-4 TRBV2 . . CASSEAWQGGEKLFF TGTGCCAGCAGTGAAGCGTGGCAGGGTGGTGAAAAACTGTTTTTT
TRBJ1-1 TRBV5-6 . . CASILVGGRGEAFF TGTGCCAGCATTCTTGTGGGGGGGCGGGGAGAAGCTTTCTTT
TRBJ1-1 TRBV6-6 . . CASSHMTGGNTEAFF TGTGCCAGCAGCCATATGACAGGAGGGAACACTGAAGCTTTCTTT
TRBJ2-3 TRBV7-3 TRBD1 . CASSSGQGSDTQYF TGTGCCAGCAGCAGTGGACAGGGATCAGATACGCAGTATTTT
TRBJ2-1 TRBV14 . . CASSQHGRAVYNEQFF TGTGCCAGCAGCCAGCACGGGAGAGCGGTTTACAATGAGCAGTTCTTC
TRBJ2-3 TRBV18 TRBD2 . CASSPSGRRSDTQYF TGTGCCAGCTCACCAAGCGGGAGGAGGTCAGATACGCAGTATTTT
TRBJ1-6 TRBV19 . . CASSMMGSPLHF TGTGCCAGTAGTATGATGGGCTCACCCCTCCACTTT
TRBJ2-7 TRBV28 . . CASSLFGGREQYF TGTGCCAGCAGTTTATTCGGGGGGCGCGAGCAGTACTTC
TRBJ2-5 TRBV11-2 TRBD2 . CASSFSGGVRETQYF TGTGCCAGCAGCTTTAGCGGGGGGGTAAGAGAGACCCAGTACTTC
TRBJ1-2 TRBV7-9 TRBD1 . CASRPDRKSF TGTGCCAGCAGGCCGGACAGGAAAAGCTTC